This T cell receptor beta chain was captured in a study of T cell changes during pregnancy in multiple sclerosis (dated by TCRdb to the late 2010s). Study-wide context: Changes in the T cell repertoire over the course of pregnancy were examined in this study in women with multiple sclerosis.

Libraries were built with the immunoSEQ multiplex PCR assay. TCRdb carries this immuneACCESS record with in-frame sequences only. Its versions omit some clonotypes, under half of them owing to an unresolved V gene in the studies checked, with the rest unexplained. This sample has roughly 90,000 clones in its table, and approximately 90% of those were observed once. Under 2% of the sample is taken by the ten largest. In the case of this clone: Its antigen specificity is not known. The record has no base qualities; no much larger clone is one base away.

From the cysteine through the phenylalanine, the CDR3 covers 18 amino acids. Only CDR3 DNA is held: 54 bases, read in frame from base 1. CDR1 and CDR2 were assigned from the germline V gene as LGHNA and YSLEER. Trimming removed 3 bases from V and 0 bases from J, leaving 18 bases between the germline ends. Here the chain combines TRBV4-3 and TRBJ1-3; matching of 6 bases hints at TRBD1 as the D gene. The sequence came from a female donor in good health, enrolled as a control in a pregnancy study. The sequenced sample was peripheral blood, obtained in the first trimester of pregnancy. The CDR3 has the sequence CASSQDRQVWASGNTIYF. The DNA is as follows: TGCGCCAGCAGCCAGGACCGACAGGTGTGGGCCTCTGGAAACACCATATATTTT.